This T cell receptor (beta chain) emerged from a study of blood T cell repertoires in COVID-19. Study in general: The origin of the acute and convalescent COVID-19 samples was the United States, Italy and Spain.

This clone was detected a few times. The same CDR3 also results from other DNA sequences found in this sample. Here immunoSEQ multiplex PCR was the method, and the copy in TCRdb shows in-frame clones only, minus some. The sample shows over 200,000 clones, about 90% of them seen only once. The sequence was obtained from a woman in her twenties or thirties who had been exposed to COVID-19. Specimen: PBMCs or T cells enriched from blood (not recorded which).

In DNA form, the CDR3 reads TGTGCCAGCAGTTACGGGGGAGGCGGCTACACCTTC. This translates into CASSYGGGGYTF. This chain joins TRBV6-5 and TRBJ1-2, with D possibly TRBD1 on 5 matching bases. This CDR3 is built from 12 residues. Germline loops: CDR1 MNHEY, CDR2 SVGAGI. Between the trimmed V and J ends, which lost 2 bases and 8 bases, there was a span of 9 bases.